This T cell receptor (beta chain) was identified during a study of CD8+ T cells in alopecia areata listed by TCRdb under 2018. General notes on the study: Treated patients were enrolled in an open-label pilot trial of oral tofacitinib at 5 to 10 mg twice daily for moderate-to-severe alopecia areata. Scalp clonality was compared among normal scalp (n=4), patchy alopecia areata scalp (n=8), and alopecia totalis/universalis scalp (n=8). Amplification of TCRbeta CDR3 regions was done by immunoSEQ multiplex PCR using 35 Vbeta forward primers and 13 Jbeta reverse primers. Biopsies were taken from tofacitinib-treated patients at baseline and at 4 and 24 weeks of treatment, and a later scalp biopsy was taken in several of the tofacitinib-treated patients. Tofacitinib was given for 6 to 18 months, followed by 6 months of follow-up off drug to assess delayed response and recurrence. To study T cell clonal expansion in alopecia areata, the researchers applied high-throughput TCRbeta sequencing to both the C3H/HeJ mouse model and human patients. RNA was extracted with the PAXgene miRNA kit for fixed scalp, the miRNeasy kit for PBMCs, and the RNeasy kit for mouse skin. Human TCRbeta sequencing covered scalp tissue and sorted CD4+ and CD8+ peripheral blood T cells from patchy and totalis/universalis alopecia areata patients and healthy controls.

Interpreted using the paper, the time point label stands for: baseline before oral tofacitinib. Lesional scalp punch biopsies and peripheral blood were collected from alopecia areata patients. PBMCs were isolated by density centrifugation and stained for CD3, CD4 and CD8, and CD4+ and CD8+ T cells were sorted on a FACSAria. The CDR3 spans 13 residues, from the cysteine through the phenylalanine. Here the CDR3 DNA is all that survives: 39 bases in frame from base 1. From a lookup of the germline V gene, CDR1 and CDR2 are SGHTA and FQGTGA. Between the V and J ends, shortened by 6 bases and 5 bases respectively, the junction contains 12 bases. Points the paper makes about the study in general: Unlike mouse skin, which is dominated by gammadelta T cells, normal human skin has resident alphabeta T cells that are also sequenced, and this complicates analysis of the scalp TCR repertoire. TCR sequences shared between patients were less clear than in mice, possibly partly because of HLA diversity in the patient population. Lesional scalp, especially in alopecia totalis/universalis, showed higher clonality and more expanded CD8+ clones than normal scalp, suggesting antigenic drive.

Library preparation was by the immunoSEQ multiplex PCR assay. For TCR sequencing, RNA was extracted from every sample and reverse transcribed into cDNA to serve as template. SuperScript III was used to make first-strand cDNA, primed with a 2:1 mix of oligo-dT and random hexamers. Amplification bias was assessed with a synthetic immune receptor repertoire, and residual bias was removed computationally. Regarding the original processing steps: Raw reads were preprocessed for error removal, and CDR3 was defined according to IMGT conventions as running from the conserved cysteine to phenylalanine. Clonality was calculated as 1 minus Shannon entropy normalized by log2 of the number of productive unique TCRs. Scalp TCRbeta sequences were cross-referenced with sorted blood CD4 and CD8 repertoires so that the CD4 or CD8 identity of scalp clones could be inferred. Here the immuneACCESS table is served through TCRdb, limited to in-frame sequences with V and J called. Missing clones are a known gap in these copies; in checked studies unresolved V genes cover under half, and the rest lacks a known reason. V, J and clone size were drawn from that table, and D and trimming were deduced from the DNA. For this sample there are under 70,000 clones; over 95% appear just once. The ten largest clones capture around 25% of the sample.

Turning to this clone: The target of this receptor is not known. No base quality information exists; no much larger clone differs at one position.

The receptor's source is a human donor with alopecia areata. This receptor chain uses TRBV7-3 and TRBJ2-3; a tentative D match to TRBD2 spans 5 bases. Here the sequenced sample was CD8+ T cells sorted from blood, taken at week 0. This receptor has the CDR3 CASSYSGEDTQYF. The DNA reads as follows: TGTGCCAGCAGTTACTCCGGGGAAGATACGCAGTATTTT.